A single TCR beta chain is shown here with its context. Profiling relied on immunoSEQ multiplex PCR, and the TCRdb table lists in-frame clones only, not all of them. The sample includes some 45,000 clones, roughly 88% of them seen just once. The data derive from a study of OX40 agonist ivuxolimab in advanced cancers. Trimming removed 4 bases at V and 1 base at J, with 11 bases between. Germline CDR1 is SGHDN and CDR2 is FVKESK. The CDR3 totals 15 residues. The receptor was derived from an adult with an advanced solid tumor such as melanoma, head and neck, liver or kidney cancer. The sample was CD4+ or CD8+ T cells sorted from blood, taken in a trial of the OX40 agonist ivuxolimab. The genes are TRBV14 and TRBJ2-1; D uncertain. CDR3 DNA: TGTGCCAGCAGCCCTGTCCGGACGTCCTACAATGAGCAGTTCTTC. Amino acid sequence: CASSPVRTSYNEQFF.